This T cell receptor beta chain is drawn from a study of Ad26.COV2.S vaccination and SARS-CoV-2 variants. Points from the study as a whole: Vaccinated and placebo-treated recipients had similar non-spike TCR breadth. Placebo recipients had lower spike-specific TCR breadth than vaccine recipients. In TCR breadth and depth analyses, total T cell responses may have been underestimated. After vaccination, substantial breadth of spike-specific CD8+ and CD4+ responses was reported.

Looked up from germline, CDR1 is SGDLS and CDR2 is YYNGEE. Trimming pared 0 bases from V and 3 bases from J, leaving 6 bases between. This CDR3 is 13 amino acids long. Comment on this clone: The antigen remains undetermined.

TCRdb keeps only in-frame clones here, not all; method: immunoSEQ multiplex PCR. The sample lists more than 150,000 clones; 87% were seen once. This chain links TRBV9 with TRBJ1-2; D ambiguous. This specimen consisted of peripheral blood, obtained after recovery from COVID-19. This receptor was obtained from a human donor who had recovered from COVID-19. CDR3 in amino acids: CASSVEPDYGYTF. The CDR3 DNA reads TGTGCCAGCAGCGTAGAGCCGGACTATGGCTACACCTTC.